The sequence of this T cell receptor beta chain was determined in a study of T-cell reconstitution after alpha-beta-depleted transplantation in children. This CDR3 is built from 13 residues. Per germline, CDR1 LGHNA and CDR2 YSLEER. V shed 0 bases, J shed 10 bases, and the junction held 3 bases outside the gene matches. Preparing the TCRbeta library involved the use of unique molecular identifiers. TCRdb redid the calling of the PCR reads with MiXCR, one entry per CDR3 protein. Of hundreds of thousands of distinct CDR3 sequences in the sample, roughly 33% are singletons; the top ten hold approximately 2.3%.

The source of this sequence is a human donor who donated a stem cell graft to a child with aplastic anemia. V and J are TRBV4-3 and TRBJ2-1, with TRBD2 matching 7 bases. The sequences come from PBMCs from the stem cell graft donor, collected from the stem cell graft. CDR3 sequence: CASSQDAAGEQFF. The CDR3 nucleotides are TGCGCCAGCAGCCAAGATGCAGCGGGGGAGCAGTTCTTC.